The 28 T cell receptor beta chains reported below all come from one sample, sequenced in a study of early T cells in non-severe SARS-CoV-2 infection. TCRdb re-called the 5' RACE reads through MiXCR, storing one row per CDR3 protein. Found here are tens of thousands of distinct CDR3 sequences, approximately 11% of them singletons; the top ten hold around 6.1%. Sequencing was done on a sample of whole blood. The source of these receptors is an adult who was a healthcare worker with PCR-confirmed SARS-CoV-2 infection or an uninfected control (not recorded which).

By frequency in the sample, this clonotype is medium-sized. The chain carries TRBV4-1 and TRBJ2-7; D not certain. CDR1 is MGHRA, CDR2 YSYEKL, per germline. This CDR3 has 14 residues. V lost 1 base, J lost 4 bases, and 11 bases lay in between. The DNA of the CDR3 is TGCGCCAGCAGCCAAGCGCTAGATGGGTACGAGCAGTACTTC. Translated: CASSQALDGYEQYF.

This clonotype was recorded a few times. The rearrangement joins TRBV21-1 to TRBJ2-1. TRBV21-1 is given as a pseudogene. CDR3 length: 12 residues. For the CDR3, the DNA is TGTGCCAGCAGCAAGGCGGTAGGTGAGCAGTTCTTC. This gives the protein CASSKAVGEQFF.

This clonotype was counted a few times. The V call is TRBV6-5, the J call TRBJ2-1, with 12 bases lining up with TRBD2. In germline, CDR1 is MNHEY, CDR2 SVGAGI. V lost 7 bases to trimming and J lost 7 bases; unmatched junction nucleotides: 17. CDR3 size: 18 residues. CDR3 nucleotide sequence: TGTGCCAGCACCCCCAGACTAGCGGGAGTAAGGTTGGGGAATGAGCAGTTCTTC. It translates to CASTPRLAGVRLGNEQFF.

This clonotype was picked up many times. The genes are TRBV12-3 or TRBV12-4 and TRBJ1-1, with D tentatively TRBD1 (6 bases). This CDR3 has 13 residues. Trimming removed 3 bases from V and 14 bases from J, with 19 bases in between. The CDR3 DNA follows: TGTGCCAGCAGTTTTGGTACGAGGGGGGTAGCCTTCTTT. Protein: CASSFGTRGVAFF.

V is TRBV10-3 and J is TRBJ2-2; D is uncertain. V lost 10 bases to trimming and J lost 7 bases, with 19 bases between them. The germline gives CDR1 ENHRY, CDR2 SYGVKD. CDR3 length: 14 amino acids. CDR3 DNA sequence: TGTGCCACCCTCTTAGGAATACAGAGCGGGGAGCTGTTTTTT. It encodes CATLLGIQSGELFF.

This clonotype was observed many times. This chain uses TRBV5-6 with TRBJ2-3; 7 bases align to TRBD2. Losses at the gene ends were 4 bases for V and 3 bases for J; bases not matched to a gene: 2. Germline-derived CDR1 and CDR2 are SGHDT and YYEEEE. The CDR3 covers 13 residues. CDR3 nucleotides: TGTGCCAGCAGCCTAGCGGAAACAGATACGCAGTATTTT. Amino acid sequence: CASSLAETDTQYF. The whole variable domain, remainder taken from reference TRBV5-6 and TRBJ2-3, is DAGVTQSPTHLIKTRGQQVTLRCSPKSGHDTVSWYQQALGQGPQFIFQYYEEEERQRGNFPDRFSGHQFPNYSSELNVNALLLGDSALYLCASSLAETDTQYFGPGTRLTVL.

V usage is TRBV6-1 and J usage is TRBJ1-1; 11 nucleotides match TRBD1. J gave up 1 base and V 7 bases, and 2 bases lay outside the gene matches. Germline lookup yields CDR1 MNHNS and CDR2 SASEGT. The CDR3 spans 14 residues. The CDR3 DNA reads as TGTGCCAGCACCGGACAGGGGGCGAACACTGAAGCTTTCTTT. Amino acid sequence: CASTGQGANTEAFF.

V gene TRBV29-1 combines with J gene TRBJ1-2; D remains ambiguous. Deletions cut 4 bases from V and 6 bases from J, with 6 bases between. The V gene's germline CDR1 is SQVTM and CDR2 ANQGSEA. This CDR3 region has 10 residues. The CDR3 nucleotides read TGCAGCGTTGCCTGGGATGGCTACACCTTC. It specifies CSVAWDGYTF.

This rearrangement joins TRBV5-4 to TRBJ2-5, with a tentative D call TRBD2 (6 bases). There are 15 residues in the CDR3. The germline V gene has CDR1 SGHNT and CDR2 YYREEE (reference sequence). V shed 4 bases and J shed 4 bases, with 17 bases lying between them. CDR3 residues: CASSPAPGGRETQYF. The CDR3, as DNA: TGTGCCAGCAGCCCCGCGCCCGGGGGACGAGAGACCCAGTACTTC.

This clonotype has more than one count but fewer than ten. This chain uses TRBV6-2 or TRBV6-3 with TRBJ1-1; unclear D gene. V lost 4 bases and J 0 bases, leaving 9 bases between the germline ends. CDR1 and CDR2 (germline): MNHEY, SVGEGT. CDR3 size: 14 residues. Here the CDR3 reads CASSLQRMNTEAFF. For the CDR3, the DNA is TGTGCCAGCAGTTTACAGAGGATGAACACTGAAGCTTTCTTT.

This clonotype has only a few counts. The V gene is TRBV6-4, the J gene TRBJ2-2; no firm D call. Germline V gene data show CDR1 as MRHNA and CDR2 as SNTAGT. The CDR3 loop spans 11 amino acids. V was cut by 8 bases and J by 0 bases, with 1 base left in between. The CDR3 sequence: CASANTGELFF. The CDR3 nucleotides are TGTGCCAGCGCGAACACCGGGGAGCTGTTTTTT.

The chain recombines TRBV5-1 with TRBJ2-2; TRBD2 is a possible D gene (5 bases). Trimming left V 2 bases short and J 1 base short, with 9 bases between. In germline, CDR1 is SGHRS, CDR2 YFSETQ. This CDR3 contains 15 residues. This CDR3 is CASSLASGNTGELFF. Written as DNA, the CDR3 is TGCGCCAGCAGCTTAGCAAGCGGGAACACCGGGGAGCTGTTTTTT.

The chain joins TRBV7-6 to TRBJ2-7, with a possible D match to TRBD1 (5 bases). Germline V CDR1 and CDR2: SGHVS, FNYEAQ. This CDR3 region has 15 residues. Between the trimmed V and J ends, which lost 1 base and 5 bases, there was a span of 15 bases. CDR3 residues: CASSLDSGRANEQYF. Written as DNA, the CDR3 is TGTGCCAGCAGCTTAGACTCTGGCAGGGCCAACGAGCAGTACTTC.

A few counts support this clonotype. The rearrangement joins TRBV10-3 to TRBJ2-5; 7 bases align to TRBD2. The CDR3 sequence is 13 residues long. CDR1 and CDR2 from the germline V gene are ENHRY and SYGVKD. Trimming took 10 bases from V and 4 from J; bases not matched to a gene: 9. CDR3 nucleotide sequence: TGTGCCACCAAGGATGCGGGAGCAGAGACCCAGTACTTC. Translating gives CATKDAGAETQYF.

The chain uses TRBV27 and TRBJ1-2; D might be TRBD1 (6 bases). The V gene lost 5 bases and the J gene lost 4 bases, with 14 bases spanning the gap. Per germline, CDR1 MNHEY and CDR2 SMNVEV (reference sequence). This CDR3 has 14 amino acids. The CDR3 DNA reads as TGTGCCAGCAGTCTAAGAACAGGGACCTATGGCTACACCTTC. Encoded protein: CASSLRTGTYGYTF.

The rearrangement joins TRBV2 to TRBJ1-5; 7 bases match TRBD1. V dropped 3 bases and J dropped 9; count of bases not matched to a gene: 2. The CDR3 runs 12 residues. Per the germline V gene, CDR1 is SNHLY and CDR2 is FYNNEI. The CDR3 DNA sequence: TGTGCCAGCAGTGATGAGGGGGCGCCCCAGCATTTT. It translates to CASSDEGAPQHF.

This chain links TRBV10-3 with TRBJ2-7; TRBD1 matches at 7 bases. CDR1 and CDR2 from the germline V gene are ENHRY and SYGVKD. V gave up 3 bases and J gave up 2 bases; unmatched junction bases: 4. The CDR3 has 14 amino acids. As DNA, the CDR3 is TGTGCCATCAGTGACCGGGACAGCACCTACGAGCAGTACTTC. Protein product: CAISDRDSTYEQYF.

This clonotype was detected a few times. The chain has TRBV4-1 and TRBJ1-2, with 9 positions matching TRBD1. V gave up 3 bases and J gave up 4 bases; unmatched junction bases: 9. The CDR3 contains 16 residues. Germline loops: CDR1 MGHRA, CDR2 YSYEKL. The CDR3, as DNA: TGCGCCAGCAGCCATATCCGGGACAGGGTCATCTATGGCTACACCTTC. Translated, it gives CASSHIRDRVIYGYTF.

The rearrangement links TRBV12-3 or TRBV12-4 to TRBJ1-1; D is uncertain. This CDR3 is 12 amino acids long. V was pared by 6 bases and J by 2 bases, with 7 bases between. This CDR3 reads CASRGINTEAFF. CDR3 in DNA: TGTGCCAGCAGGGGGATTAACACTGAAGCTTTCTTT.

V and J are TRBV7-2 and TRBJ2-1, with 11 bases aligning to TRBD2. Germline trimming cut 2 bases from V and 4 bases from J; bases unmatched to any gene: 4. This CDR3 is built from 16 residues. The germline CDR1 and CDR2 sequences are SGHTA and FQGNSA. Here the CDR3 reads CASSLSSSGRYNEQFF. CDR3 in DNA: TGTGCCAGCAGCTTATCCTCTAGCGGGAGGTACAATGAGCAGTTCTTC.

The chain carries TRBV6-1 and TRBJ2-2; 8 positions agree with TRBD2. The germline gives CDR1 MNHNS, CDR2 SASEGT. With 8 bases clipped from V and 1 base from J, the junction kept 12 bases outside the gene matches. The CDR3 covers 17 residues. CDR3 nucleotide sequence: TGTGCCAGCGAGGATAAAGCGGGAGTAAAGAACACCGGGGAGCTGTTTTTT. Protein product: CASEDKAGVKNTGELFF.

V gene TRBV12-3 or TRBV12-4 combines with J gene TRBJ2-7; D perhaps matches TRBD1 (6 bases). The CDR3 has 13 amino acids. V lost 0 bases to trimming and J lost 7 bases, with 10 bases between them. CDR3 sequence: CASSLALGTEQYF. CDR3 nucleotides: TGTGCCAGCAGTTTAGCCCTAGGGACAGAGCAGTACTTC.

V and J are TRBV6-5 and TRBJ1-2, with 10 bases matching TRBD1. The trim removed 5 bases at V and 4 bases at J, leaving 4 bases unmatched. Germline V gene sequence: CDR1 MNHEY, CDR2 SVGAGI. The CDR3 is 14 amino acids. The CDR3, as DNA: TGTGCCAGCAGTGGACAGGGGGGGAGCTATGGCTACACCTTC. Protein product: CASSGQGGSYGYTF.

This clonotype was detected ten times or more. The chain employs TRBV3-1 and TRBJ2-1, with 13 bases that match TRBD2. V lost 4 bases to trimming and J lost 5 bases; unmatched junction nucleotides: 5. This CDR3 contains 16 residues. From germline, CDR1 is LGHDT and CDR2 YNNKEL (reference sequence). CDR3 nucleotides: TGTGCCAGCAGCCTTGCCGGGACTAGCGGGAACAATGAGCAGTTCTTC. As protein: CASSLAGTSGNNEQFF.

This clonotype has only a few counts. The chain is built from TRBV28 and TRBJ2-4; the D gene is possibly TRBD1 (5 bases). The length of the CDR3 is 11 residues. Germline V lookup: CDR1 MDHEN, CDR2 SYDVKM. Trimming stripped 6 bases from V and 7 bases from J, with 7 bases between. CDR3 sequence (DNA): TGTGCCAGCAGCAAGGGGAACATTCAGTACTTC. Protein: CASSKGNIQYF.

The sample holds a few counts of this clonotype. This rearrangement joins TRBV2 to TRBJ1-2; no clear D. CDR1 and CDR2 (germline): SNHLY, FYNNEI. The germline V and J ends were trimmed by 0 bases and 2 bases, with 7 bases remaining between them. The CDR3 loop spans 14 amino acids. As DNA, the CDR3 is TGTGCCAGCAGTGAAGCGGTCAGAAACTATGGCTACACCTTC. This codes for CASSEAVRNYGYTF. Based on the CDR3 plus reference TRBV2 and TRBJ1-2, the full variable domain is EPEVTQTPSHQVTQMGQEVILRCVPISNHLYFYWYRQILGQKVEFLVSFYNNEISEKSEIFDDQFSVERPDGSNFTLKIRSTKLEDSAMYFCASSEAVRNYGYTFGSGTRLTVV.

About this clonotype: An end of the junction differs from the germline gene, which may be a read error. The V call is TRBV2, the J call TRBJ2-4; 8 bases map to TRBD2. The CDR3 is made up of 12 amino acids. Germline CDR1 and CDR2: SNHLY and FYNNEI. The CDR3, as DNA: TGTGCCAGCAGTGAAGATCAGCGGGAGAGGGGTTTC. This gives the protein CASSEDQRERGF.

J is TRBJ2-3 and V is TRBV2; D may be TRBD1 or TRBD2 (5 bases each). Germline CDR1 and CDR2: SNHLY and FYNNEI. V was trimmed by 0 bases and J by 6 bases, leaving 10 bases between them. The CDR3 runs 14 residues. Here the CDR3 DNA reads TGTGCCAGCAGTGAAGCGCTGGGGGAGGATACGCAGTATTTT. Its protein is CASSEALGEDTQYF.